This TCR beta chain was recovered during a study of cytomegalovirus exposure and HLA in healthy donors. Whole-study results and caveats: A later analysis reportedly found that, within productive TCRs, an Asian-associated ancestry cluster had fewer N-insertions than the mean observed across the approximately 690 donors.

The length of the CDR3 is 15 residues. Germline lookup yields CDR1 SGHDT and CDR2 YYEEEE. Unmatched junction bases numbered 6, after V lost 4 bases and J lost 0 bases. The PCR used 60 Vbeta and 13 Jbeta primers. Measured with immunoSEQ multiplex PCR; TCRdb has only the in-frame clones, and not every one. Here the sample spans about 160,000 clones, 80% to 90% being singletons. As for this clone: Its antigen remains unknown.

This receptor was identified in a man aged 45-60 years in good health and CMV-seropositive. The chain combines TRBV5-6 with TRBJ1-1, with TRBD1 matching over 7 bases. The sequenced material came from PBMCs. CDR3 amino acids: CASSHPGTVNTEAFF. The CDR3 DNA reads TGTGCCAGCAGCCACCCCGGGACAGTGAACACTGAAGCTTTCTTT.